This T cell receptor beta chain is drawn from a study of shared clonotypes between healthy human individuals. Study-wide results and caveats: The study found lower generation probabilities in non-shared clonotypes than in those shared by all four donors. Deeper or shallower sequencing was expected to change how clonotypes are shared among donors.

Sequencing used immunoSEQ multiplex PCR; TCRdb keeps in-frame clones, though not all of them. Of 2,500,000 or so clones listed, 93% are singletons. Germline CDR1 is SNHLY and CDR2 is FYNNEI. The CDR3 totals 15 residues. Trimming cost V 3 bases and J 2 bases; bases outside gene matches: 3. With respect to this clone: Its antigen is still unknown. The sample contains more than one DNA sequence encoding this CDR3.

The sequenced material came from naive CD4+ T cells from PBMCs. The subset: CD45RA+ positively selected. This sequence was found in a man younger than 35 in good health. Some clones in this sample may be carry-over from other donors' samples. The V call is TRBV2, the J call TRBJ2-1; 8 positions match TRBD2. The CDR3 DNA sequence: TGTGCCAGCAGTGACAGCGGGGGAACCTACAATGAGCAGTTCTTC. Translating gives CASSDSGGTYNEQFF. Full variable domain (remainder filled in from reference TRBV2 and TRBJ2-1): EPEVTQTPSHQVTQMGQEVILRCVPISNHLYFYWYRQILGQKVEFLVSFYNNEISEKSEIFDDQFSVERPDGSNFTLKIRSTKLEDSAMYFCASSDSGGTYNEQFFGPGTRLTVL.